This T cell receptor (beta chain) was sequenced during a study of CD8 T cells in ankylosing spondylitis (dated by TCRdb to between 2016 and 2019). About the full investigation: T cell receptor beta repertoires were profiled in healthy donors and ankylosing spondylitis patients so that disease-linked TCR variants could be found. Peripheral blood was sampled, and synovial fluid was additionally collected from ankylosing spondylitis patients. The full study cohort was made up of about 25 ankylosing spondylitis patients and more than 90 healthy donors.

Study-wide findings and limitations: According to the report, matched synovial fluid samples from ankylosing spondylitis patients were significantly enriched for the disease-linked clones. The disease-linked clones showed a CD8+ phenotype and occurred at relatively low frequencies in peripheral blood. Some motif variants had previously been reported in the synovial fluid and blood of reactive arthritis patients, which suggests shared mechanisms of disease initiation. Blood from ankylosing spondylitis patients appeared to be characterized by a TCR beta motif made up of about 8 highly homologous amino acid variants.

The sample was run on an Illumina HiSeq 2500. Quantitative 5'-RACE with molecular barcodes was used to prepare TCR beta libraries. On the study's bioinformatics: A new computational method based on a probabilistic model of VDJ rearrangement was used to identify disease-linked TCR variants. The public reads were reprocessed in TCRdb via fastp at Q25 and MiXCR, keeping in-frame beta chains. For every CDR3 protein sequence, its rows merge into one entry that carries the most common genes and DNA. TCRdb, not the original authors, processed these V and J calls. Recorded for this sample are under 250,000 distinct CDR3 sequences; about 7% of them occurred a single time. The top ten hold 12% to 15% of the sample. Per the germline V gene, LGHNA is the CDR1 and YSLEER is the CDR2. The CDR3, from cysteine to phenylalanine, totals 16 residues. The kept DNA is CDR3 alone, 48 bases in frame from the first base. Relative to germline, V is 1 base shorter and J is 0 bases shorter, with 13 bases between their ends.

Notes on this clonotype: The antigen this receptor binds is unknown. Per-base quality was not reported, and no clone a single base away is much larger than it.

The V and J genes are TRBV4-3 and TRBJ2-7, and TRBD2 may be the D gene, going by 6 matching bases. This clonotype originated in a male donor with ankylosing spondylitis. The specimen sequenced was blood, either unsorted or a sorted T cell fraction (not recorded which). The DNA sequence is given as TGCGCCAGCAGCCAAGGAGCTCGGGGGAGCTCCTACGAGCAGTACTTC. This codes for CASSQGARGSSYEQYF.